This T cell receptor beta chain was obtained from a study of PD-L1 blockade in urothelial cancer. Profiling relied on immunoSEQ multiplex PCR, and the TCRdb table lists in-frame clones only, not all of them. This sample has roughly 30,000 clones; around 90% occur once, and the top ten carry less than 2%. The ends were cut back, 7 bases at V and 7 bases at J, with 8 bases in the middle. CDR3 size: 11 residues. The germline CDR1 and CDR2 sequences are MNHEY and SMNVEV (reference sequence). This chain uses TRBV27 with TRBJ2-1; D remains ambiguous. This clonotype was obtained from a man aged 50 to 60 with urothelial cancer. The sample here was PBMCs, taken around atezolizumab (anti-PD-L1) treatment. CDR3 nucleotides: TGTGCCAGCACCTCTACGAATGAGCAGTTCTTC. Translation gives CASTSTNEQFF.